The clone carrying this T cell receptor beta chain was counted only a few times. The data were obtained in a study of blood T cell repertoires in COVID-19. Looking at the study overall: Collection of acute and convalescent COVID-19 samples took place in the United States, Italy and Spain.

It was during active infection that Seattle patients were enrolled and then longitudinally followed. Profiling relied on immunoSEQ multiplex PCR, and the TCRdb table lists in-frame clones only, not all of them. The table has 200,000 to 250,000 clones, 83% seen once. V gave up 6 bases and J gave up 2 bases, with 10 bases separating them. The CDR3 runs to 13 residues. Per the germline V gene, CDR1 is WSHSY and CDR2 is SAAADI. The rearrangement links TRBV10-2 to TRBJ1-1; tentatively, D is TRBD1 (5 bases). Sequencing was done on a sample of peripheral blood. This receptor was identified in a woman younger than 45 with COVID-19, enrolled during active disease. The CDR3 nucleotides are TGCGCCAGCAGCAGACAGTTCAACACTGAAGCTTTCTTT. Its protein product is CASSRQFNTEAFF.